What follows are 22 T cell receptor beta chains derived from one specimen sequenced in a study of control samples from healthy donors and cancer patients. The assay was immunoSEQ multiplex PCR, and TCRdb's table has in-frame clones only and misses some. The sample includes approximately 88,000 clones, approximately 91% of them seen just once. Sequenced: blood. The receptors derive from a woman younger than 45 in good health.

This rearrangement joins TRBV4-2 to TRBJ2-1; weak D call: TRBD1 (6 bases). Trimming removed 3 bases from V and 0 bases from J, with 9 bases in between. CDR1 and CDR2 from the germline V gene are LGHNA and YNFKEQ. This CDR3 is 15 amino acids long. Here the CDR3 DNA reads TGTGCCAGCAGCCAGCAGGGGTTCTCCTACAATGAGCAGTTCTTC. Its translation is CASSQQGFSYNEQFF.

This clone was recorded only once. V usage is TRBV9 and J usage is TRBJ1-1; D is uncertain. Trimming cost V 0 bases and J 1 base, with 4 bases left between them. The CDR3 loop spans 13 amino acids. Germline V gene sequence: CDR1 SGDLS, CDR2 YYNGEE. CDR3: CASSVVANTEAFF. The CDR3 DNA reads TGTGCCAGCAGCGTAGTTGCGAACACTGAAGCTTTCTTT.

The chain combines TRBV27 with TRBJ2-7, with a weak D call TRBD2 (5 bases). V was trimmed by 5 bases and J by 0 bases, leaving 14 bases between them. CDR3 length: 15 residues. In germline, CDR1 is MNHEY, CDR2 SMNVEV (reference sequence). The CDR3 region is CASSLVATSSYEQYF. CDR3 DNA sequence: TGTGCCAGCAGTCTCGTAGCGACAAGCTCCTACGAGCAGTACTTC.

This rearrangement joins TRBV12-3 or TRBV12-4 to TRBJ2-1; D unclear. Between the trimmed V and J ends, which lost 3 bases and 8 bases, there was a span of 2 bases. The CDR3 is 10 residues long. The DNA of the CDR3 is TGTGCCAGCAGTTTTCATGAGCAGTTCTTC. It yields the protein CASSFHEQFF.

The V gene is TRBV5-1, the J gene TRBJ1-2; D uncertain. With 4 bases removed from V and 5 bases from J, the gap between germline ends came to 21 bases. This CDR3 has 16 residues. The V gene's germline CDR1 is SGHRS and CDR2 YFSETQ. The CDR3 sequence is CASSPDDPGSAYGYTF. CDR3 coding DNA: TGCGCCAGCAGCCCGGACGATCCGGGGTCAGCATATGGCTACACCTTC.

The CDR3 coding sequence is TGCGCCAGCAGCGAGTCGCAGGGCTACGAGCAGTACTTC. Encoded protein: CASSESQGYEQYF. The chain uses TRBV5-1 and TRBJ2-7; tentatively, D is TRBD1 (5 bases). V lost 4 bases, J lost 3 bases, and 11 bases lay in between. CDR3 length: 13 residues. CDR1 is SGHRS, CDR2 YFSETQ, per germline.

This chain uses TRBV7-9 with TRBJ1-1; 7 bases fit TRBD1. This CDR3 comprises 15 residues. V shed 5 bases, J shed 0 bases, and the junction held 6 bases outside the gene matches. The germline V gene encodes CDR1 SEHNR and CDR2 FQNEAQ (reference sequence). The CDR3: CASSPRDSLNTEAFF. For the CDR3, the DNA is TGTGCCAGCAGCCCCAGGGACAGCTTGAACACTGAAGCTTTCTTT.

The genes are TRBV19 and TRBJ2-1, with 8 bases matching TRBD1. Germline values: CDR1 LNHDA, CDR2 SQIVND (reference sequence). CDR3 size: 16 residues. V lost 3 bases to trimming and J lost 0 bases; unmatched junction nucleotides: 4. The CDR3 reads CASSIQGASSYNEQFF. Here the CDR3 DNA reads TGTGCCAGTAGTATCCAGGGGGCAAGCTCCTACAATGAGCAGTTCTTC.

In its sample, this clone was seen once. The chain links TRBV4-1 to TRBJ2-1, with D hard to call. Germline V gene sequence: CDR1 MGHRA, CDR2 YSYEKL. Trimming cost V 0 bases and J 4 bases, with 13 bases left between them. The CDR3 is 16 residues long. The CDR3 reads CASSQDGVLSYNEQFF. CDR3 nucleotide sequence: TGCGCCAGCAGCCAAGATGGGGTATTATCTTACAATGAGCAGTTCTTC.

The DNA for the CDR3 is TGTGCCAGCAGCCAAACCCTAAGGGGCTCTGGAAACACCATATATTTT. It is translated as CASSQTLRGSGNTIYF. The gene calls are TRBV3-1 (or the pseudogene TRBV3-2) and TRBJ1-3; TRBD1 is a possible D gene (5 bases). The germline gives CDR1 LGHDT, CDR2 YNNKEL (reference sequence). CDR3 length: 16 residues. V lost 2 bases, J lost 0 bases, and 11 bases lay in between.

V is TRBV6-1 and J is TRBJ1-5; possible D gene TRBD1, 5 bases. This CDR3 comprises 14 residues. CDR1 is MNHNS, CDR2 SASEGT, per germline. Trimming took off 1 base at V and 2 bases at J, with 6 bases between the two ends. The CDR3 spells CASSEVGGNQPQHF. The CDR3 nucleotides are TGTGCCAGCAGTGAAGTAGGGGGCAATCAGCCCCAGCATTTT.

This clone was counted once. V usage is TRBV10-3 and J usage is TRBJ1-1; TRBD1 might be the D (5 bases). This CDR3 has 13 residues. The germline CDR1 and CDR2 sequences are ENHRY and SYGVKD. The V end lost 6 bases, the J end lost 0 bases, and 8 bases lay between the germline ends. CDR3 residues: CAIRGVVNTEAFF. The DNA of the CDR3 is TGTGCCATCAGGGGGGTCGTGAACACTGAAGCTTTCTTT.

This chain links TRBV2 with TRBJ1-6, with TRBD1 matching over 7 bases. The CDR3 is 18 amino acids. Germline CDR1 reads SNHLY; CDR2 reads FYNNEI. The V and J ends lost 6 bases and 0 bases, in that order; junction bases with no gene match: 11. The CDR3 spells CASRPPTGWSSYNSPLHF. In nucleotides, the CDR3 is TGTGCCAGCAGGCCCCCGACAGGGTGGAGCTCCTATAATTCACCCCTCCACTTT.

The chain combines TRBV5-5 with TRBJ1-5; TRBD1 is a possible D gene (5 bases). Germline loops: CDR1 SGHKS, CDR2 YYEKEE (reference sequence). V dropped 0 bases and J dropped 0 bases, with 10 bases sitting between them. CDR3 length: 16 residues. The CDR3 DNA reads TGTGCCAGCAGCTTGGGTGACAGCTATAGCAATCAGCCCCAGCATTTT. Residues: CASSLGDSYSNQPQHF.

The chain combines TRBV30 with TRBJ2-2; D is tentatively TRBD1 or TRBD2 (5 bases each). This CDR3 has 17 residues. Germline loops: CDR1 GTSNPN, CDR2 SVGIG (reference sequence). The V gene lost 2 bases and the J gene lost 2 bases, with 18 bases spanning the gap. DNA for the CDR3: TGTGCCTGGAGTTCGGGGACCAATCCAGCCAACACCGGGGAGCTGTTTTTT. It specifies CAWSSGTNPANTGELFF.

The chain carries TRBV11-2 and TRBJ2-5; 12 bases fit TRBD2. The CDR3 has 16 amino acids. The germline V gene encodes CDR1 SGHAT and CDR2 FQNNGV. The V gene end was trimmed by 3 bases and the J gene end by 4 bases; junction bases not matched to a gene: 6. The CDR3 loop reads CASSFPSGRGGETQYF. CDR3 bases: TGTGCCAGCAGCTTTCCTAGCGGGAGGGGTGGAGAGACCCAGTACTTC.

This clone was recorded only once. As DNA, the CDR3 is TGTGCCTGGAGTGTAGGGGCCCAGGCTGGCTACACCTTC. Translated, it gives CAWSVGAQAGYTF. The chain combines TRBV30 with TRBJ1-2; TRBD1 is a possible D gene (5 bases). The CDR3 is 13 amino acids. Trimming took off 0 bases at V and 7 bases at J, with 12 bases between the two ends. The germline CDR1 and CDR2 sequences are GTSNPN and SVGIG (reference sequence).

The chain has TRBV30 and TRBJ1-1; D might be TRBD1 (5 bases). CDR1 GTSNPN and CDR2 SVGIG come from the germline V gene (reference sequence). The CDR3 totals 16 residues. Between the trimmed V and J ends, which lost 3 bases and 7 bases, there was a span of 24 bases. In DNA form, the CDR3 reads TGTGCCTGGAGGAGCCGTCACCGGGACCTCCGGATTGAAGCTTTCTTT. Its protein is CAWRSRHRDLRIEAFF.

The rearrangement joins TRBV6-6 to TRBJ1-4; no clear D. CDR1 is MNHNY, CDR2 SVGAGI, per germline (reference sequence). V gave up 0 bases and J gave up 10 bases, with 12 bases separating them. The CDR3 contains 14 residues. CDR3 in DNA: TGTGCCAGCAGTTACTCAGGTTTCGATGGAAAACTGTTTTTT. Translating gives CASSYSGFDGKLFF.

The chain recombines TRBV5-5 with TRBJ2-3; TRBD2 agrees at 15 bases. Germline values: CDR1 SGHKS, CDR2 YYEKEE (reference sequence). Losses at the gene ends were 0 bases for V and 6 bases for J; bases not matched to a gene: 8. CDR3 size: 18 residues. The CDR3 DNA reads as TGTGCCAGCAGCTTGGCCAGGGGACTAGCGGGAGGAACGGATACGCAGTATTTT. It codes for CASSLARGLAGGTDTQYF.

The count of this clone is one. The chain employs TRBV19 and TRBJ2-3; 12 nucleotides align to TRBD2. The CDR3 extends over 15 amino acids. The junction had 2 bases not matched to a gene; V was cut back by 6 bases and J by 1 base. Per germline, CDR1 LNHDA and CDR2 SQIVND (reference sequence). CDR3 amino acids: CASRRLAGGTDTQYF. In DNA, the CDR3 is TGTGCCAGTAGGAGACTAGCGGGAGGCACAGATACGCAGTATTTT.

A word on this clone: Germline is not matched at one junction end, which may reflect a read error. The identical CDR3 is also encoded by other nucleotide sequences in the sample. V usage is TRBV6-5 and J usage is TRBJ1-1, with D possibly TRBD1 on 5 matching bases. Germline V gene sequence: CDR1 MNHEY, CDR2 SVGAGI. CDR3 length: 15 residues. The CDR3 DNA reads TGCGCCAGCAGTTACGGGGCAGGGAGGTCCACTGAAGCTTTCTTT. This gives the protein CASSYGAGRSTEAFF.